These T cell receptor beta chains were read from a single sample in a study of neoadjuvant anti-PD-1 for oral cavity cancer. Profiling relied on immunoSEQ multiplex PCR, and the TCRdb table lists in-frame clones only, not all of them. The sample contains 50,000 to 65,000 clones, 65% to 80% of which appear only once. The sequencing here drew on PBMCs, taken before nivolumab (anti-PD-1) treatment. The source is a person between 40 and 79 years old with oral cavity squamous cell carcinoma. Both conserved end residues are part of each CDR3. The D gene is left open where the match is weak. Some rows have no size entry. The others give once, few or many, or a class for an expanded clone.

- TRBD1 TRBJ1-2 TRBV5-8 TGTGCCAGCAGCACCGACAGGGAATATGGCTACACCTTC CASSTDREYGYTF
- - TRBJ2-7 TRBV19 TGTGCCAGTAGTAAGGCGCCCACGGGCTACGAGCAGTACTTC CASSKAPTGYEQYF
- - TRBJ1-1 TRBV10-2 TGCGCCAGCACGCCGGAAATGAACACTGAAGCTTTCTTT CASTPEMNTEAFF
few - TRBJ1-6 TRBV10-3 TGTGCCATCAGCGCGGGGGCAAGGAATTCACCCCTCCACTTT CAISAGARNSPLHF
once - TRBJ1-6 TRBV21-1 TGTGCCAGCAGCAATAGCCAGGGAGGATCACCCCTCCACTTT CASSNSQGGSPLHF
- - TRBJ2-2 TRBV20-1 TGCAGTGCTACGCGGGCCGGGGAGCTGTTTTTT CSATRAGELFF
- TRBD1 TRBJ1-6 TRBV27 TGTGCCAGCAGCGACAGGGGCTATAATTCACCCCTCCACTTT CASSDRGYNSPLHF
- TRBD2 TRBJ2-1 TRBV10-1 TGCGCCAGCAGTGACTATAGCGGGGGCTACAATGAGCAGTTCTTC CASSDYSGGYNEQFF
- TRBD1 TRBJ2-3 TRBV28 TGTGCCAGCAGTCCGGGACAGGGGCCCACAGATACGCAGTATTTT CASSPGQGPTDTQYF
- - TRBJ2-1 TRBV28 TGTGCCAGCAGTTTATATTCCGGAGGGGACAATGAGCAGTTCTTC CASSLYSGGDNEQFF
- TRBD1 TRBJ2-6 TRBV19 TGTGCCAGTAGTCCCGGACAGGCATCTTCTGGGGCCAACGTCCTGACTTTC CASSPGQASSGANVLTF
- TRBD2 TRBJ2-1 TRBV7-2 TGTGCCAGCAGCTTAGGGGGCGGGAGGGTGTACAATGAGCAGTTCTTC CASSLGGGRVYNEQFF
- TRBD1 TRBJ2-7 TRBV5-1 TGCGCCAGCAGCCGGACAGGAGATTTTCGCGAGCAGTACTTC CASSRTGDFREQYF
few - TRBJ2-2 TRBV7-9 TGTGCCAGCAGCCCCCAGAACAGCCCGCTAGGCACCGGGGAGCTGTTTTTT CASSPQNSPLGTGELFF
few - TRBJ1-1 TRBV14 TGTGCCAGCAGCCGTCAAGGGTCAGGCCTTGGTTTCTTT CASSRQGSGLGFF
- - TRBJ2-2 TRBV6-4 TGTGCCAGCAGTGACTCGATCAGAAACACCGGGGAGCTGTTTTTT CASSDSIRNTGELFF
- TRBD2 TRBJ2-3 TRBV7-8 TGTGCCAGCAGCTTAGAACTAGCGGATTTAAGCACAGATACGCAGTATTTT CASSLELADLSTDTQYF
- - TRBJ1-1 TRBV30 TGTGCCTGGAGTACCCTGGCGGGTAACACTGAAGCTTTCTTT CAWSTLAGNTEAFF
- - TRBJ1-4 TRBV5-5 TGTGCCAGCAGCTCCCGGGACCTAAATGAAAAACTGTTTTTT CASSSRDLNEKLFF
- - TRBJ1-1 TRBV13 TGTGCCAGCAGTTGGGGGGCGATGAACACTGAAGCTTTCTTT CASSWGAMNTEAFF